This is a list of T cell receptor beta chains from one sample in a study of metastatic and nonmetastatic thyroid tumors. TCRdb reanalyzed the PCR reads with MiXCR. The sample has about 30,000 clones; more than 3.5% are singletons. The sequenced sample consisted of blood. These receptors were obtained from a female donor with papillary thyroid cancer or a benign thyroid nodule (not recorded which). Some clones in this sample may be carry-over from other donors' samples. Each CDR3 is given with its conserved first and last residue. D genes are given only for firm matches. Not every row has a clone size; where given, it reads once, few, many or a size class.

TRBV6-1	medium-sized	TRBJ1-6	.	TGTGCCAGCAAACCCCCCCGTAATAATTCACCCCTCCACTTT	CASKPPRNNSPLHF
TRBV10-3	few	TRBJ1-5	TRBD1	TGTTCCATCAGGGACCCTGGACAGGGAAGAGCTAATCAGCCCCAGCATTTT	CSIRDPGQGRANQPQHF
TRBV12-3/TRBV12-4	medium-sized	TRBJ1-5	.	TGTGCCAGCAGTTCTGGGAGGGGAAGCAATCAGCCCCAGCATTTT	CASSSGRGSNQPQHF
TRBV12-3/TRBV12-4	.	TRBJ2-7	TRBD2	TGTGCCAGCAGTTTCGATAGCGGGAGGAGGTGGCGCGAGCAGTACTTC	CASSFDSGRRWREQYF
TRBV2	few	TRBJ1-5	TRBD1	TGTGCCAGCAGCCTCCTGACAGGGGGGAGCAATCAGCCCCAGCATTTT	CASSLLTGGSNQPQHF
TRBV24-1	.	TRBJ1-3	.	TGTGCCACCAGTGACTCCTCCGGAAACACCATATATTTT	CATSDSSGNTIYF
TRBV2	.	TRBJ2-7	.	TGTGCCAGCAGTGATGACCGGGTAGCGCCCGGGGGGCAGTACTTC	CASSDDRVAPGGQYF
TRBV6-2/TRBV6-3	few	TRBJ1-3	.	TGTGCCAGCAGTTCGTCCGGTGGGGGGGCGCTTGGAAACACCATATATTTT	CASSSSGGGALGNTIYF
TRBV13	many	TRBJ2-5	.	TGTGCCAGCAGCTCGTATGGGGAGACCCAGTACTTC	CASSSYGETQYF
TRBV6-1	few	TRBJ1-6	.	TGTGCCACACGAGGGGTCCAGCGTAATTCACCCCTCCACTTT	CATRGVQRNSPLHF
TRBV6-1	.	TRBJ1-1	.	TGTGCCAGCAGTGAAGCCGGGCGGACTGAAGCTTTCTTT	CASSEAGRTEAFF
TRBV12-3/TRBV12-4	medium-sized	TRBJ2-7	.	TGTGCCAGCAGCTTCCGGCCCTACGAGCAGTACTTC	CASSFRPYEQYF
TRBV6-4	few	TRBJ2-2	TRBD1	TGTGCCAGCAGCCCGACAGGGGGCGATGGCACCGGGGAGCTGTTTTTT	CASSPTGGDGTGELFF
TRBV5-1	many	TRBJ2-7	.	TGCGCCAGCAGCTTGGTACAGGGTAGTGACGAGCAGTACTTC	CASSLVQGSDEQYF
TRBV19	many	TRBJ2-7	.	TGTGCCAGTAGTAGGACAGCGAACTACGAGCAGTACTTC	CASSRTANYEQYF
TRBV7-6	many	TRBJ2-1	.	TGTGCCAGCAGCTTGGCGTTGAGCTCCTACAATGAGCAGTTCTTC	CASSLALSSYNEQFF
TRBV6-1	few	TRBJ1-3	.	TGTGCCAGCAATGCGACGACAGATCTCTATGGAAACACCATATATTTT	CASNATTDLYGNTIYF
TRBV29-1	many	TRBJ1-2	TRBD1	TGCAGCGTTGAACGACAGGGGAACCCCCTTACGGGCTACACCTTC	CSVERQGNPLTGYTF
TRBV4-2	many	TRBJ2-7	TRBD1	TGTGCCAGCAGCCAATTGGGGACAGGTTGGACCTACGAGCAGTACTTC	CASSQLGTGWTYEQYF
TRBV27	.	TRBJ1-2	.	TGTGCCAGCAGCAATGGCCGTGTAGGGAACTATGGCTACACCTTC	CASSNGRVGNYGYTF
TRBV6-9	few	TRBJ1-2	TRBD1	TGTGCCAGCAGTTATTCCGCGGGACAGGGGAACTATGGCTACACCTTC	CASSYSAGQGNYGYTF
TRBV6-1	medium-sized	TRBJ2-7	.	TGTGCCAGCAGTGAAGCGCGGGGAGGCGACGAGCAGTACTTC	CASSEARGGDEQYF
TRBV28	.	TRBJ1-2	.	TGTGCCAGCAGTGATTCGGGGTTTTACGGCTACACCTTC	CASSDSGFYGYTF
TRBV27	few	TRBJ2-3	TRBD2	TGTGCCAGCTCAGCGGGAGGTCCAATAGATACGCAGTATTTT	CASSAGGPIDTQYF
TRBV6-1	many	TRBJ2-5	TRBD1	TGTGCCAGTAGGACAGGGGAAAATGTGTTAGAGACCCAGTACTTC	CASRTGENVLETQYF
TRBV6-2/TRBV6-3	.	TRBJ2-3	TRBD2	TGTGCCAGCAGCACCCCCGGGCGGGGGGCTAATACGCAGTATTTT	CASSTPGRGANTQYF
TRBV6-2/TRBV6-3	few	TRBJ1-2	.	TGTGCCAGCCCCGGGACGGGGACTTTCGGCTACACCTTC	CASPGTGTFGYTF